Below are 22 T cell receptor beta chains sequenced from a single sample in a study of spatial heterogeneity in lung cancer. The time point here: blood at routine non-recurrence follow-up after resection. TCRdb re-analysed the 5' RACE reads in MiXCR, keeping a single row per CDR3 protein. Of about 94,000 distinct CDR3 sequences in the sample, approximately 19% are singletons; the top ten hold 20% to 25%. Material: PBMCs, obtained at follow-up. The source is a male donor with early-stage non-small cell lung cancer.

The chain has TRBV5-1 and TRBJ1-3; no clear D. Trimming left V 3 bases short and J 2 bases short, with 9 bases between. CDR1 SGHRS and CDR2 YFSETQ come from the germline V gene. The length of the CDR3 is 14 residues. CDR3 sequence reads: CASSSGDTGNTIYF. The DNA of the CDR3 is TGCGCCAGCAGCTCTGGAGACACTGGAAACACCATATATTTT.

The V and J genes are TRBV7-2 and TRBJ2-2, with 9 nucleotides matching TRBD2. Trimming at V came to 5 bases and at J to 5 bases, leaving 6 bases not matched to a gene. The CDR3 has 15 amino acids. CDR1 and CDR2 from the germline V gene are SGHTA and FQGNSA. This CDR3 is CASSPRGGGTGELFF. CDR3 nucleotide sequence: TGTGCCAGCAGCCCGCGGGGGGGCGGAACCGGGGAGCTGTTTTTT. The complete variable domain, with remaining parts taken from reference TRBV7-2 and TRBJ2-2, reads GAGVSQSPSNKVTEKGKDVELRCDPISGHTALYWYRQSLGQGLEFLIYFQGNSAPDKSGLPSDRFSAERTGGSVSTLTIQRTQQEDSAVYLCASSPRGGGTGELFFGEGSRLTVL.

The chain couples TRBV11-2 to TRBJ2-1; D is possibly TRBD1 or TRBD2 (6 bases each). Germline V gene data show CDR1 as SGHAT and CDR2 as FQNNGV. V was shortened by 5 bases and J by 5 bases, with 13 bases between the two germline ends. The CDR3 spans 14 residues. CDR3 in amino acids: CASSPSGGHNEQFF. Written as DNA, the CDR3 is TGTGCCAGCAGCCCCTCCGGGGGCCACAATGAGCAGTTCTTC.

The rearrangement uses TRBV24-1 and TRBJ2-3, with TRBD2 as a possible D gene (5 bases). Germline CDR1 is KGHDR and CDR2 is SFDVKD. V lost 3 bases and J 0 bases, leaving 6 bases between the germline ends. The CDR3 runs to 14 residues. The chain's CDR3 is CATSDSGSTDTQYF. The CDR3 DNA is TGTGCCACCAGTGATAGCGGTAGCACAGATACGCAGTATTTT.

This clonotype was seen at least ten times. V is TRBV18 and J is TRBJ2-1; perhaps TRBD1 as D (5 bases). This CDR3 is built from 13 residues. CDR1 KGHSH and CDR2 LQKENI come from the germline V gene. V was pared by 6 bases and J by 2 bases, with 8 bases between. The CDR3, as DNA: TGTGCCAGCTCCGACAGTGCCTACAATGAGCAGTTCTTC. This gives the protein CASSDSAYNEQFF.

The chain joins TRBV7-7 to TRBJ2-2; D is perhaps TRBD2 (6 bases). With 5 bases removed from V and 7 bases from J, the gap between germline ends came to 17 bases. Germline CDR1 reads SSHAT; CDR2 reads FNYEAQ (reference sequence). The CDR3 spans 15 residues. The CDR3 DNA follows: TGTGCCAGCAGCCGAGGGAGGCAGTTGAGCGGGGAGCTGTTTTTT. Protein product: CASSRGRQLSGELFF.

This clonotype has a handful of counts. The chain couples TRBV6-5 to TRBJ1-3; D uncertain. Germline V gene sequence: CDR1 MNHEY, CDR2 SVGAGI. Trimming removed 2 bases at V and 0 bases at J, with 5 bases between. CDR3 size: 14 residues. CDR3 bases: TGTGCCAGCAGTTACGGGCGCTCTGGAAACACCATATATTTT. Its protein is CASSYGRSGNTIYF.

The chain recombines TRBV12-3 or TRBV12-4 with TRBJ2-1; D is uncertain. There are 12 residues in the CDR3. V lost 5 bases to trimming and J lost 9 bases, with 11 bases between them. Here the CDR3 reads CASSPEFGEQFF. CDR3 nucleotide sequence: TGTGCCAGCAGTCCGGAGTTCGGTGAGCAGTTCTTC.

V is TRBV2 and J is TRBJ2-2; no clear D gene. CDR1 is SNHLY, CDR2 FYNNEI, per germline. V lost 8 bases and J 4 bases, leaving 14 bases between the germline ends. This CDR3 region has 14 residues. CDR3 DNA sequence: TGTGCCAGCTCGATGATCCCGTCCACCGGGGAGCTGTTTTTT. This codes for CASSMIPSTGELFF.

The chain combines TRBV5-4 with TRBJ2-3; 8 nucleotides match TRBD2. The junction had 16 bases not matched to a gene; V was cut back by 4 bases and J by 12 bases. The germline V gene has CDR1 SGHNT and CDR2 YYREEE (reference sequence). The CDR3 extends over 15 amino acids. CDR3 nucleotides: TGTGCCAGCAGCACCCCCGGGACTAGGCTTCCAAACCAGTATTTT. Its translation: CASSTPGTRLPNQYF.

Ten or more counts support this clonotype. The gene calls are TRBV5-5 and TRBJ1-1, with D perhaps TRBD1 (5 bases). The CDR3 has 15 residues. V lost 0 bases to trimming and J lost 0 bases, with 9 bases between them. CDR1 and CDR2 from the germline V gene are SGHKS and YYEKEE (reference sequence). This CDR3 reads CASSLAGHLNTEAFF. The CDR3 DNA sequence: TGTGCCAGCAGCTTGGCGGGGCACTTGAACACTGAAGCTTTCTTT. Filled out from reference TRBV5-5 and TRBJ1-1, the complete variable domain reads DAGVTQSPTHLIKTRGQQVTLRCSPISGHKSVSWYQQVLGQGPQFIFQYYEKEERGRGNFPDRFSARQFPNYSSELNVNALLLGDSALYLCASSLAGHLNTEAFFGQGTRLTVV.

The V call is TRBV5-5, the J call TRBJ2-7; 8 nucleotides match TRBD1. The CDR3 extends over 16 amino acids. CDR1 and CDR2 (germline): SGHKS, YYEKEE (reference sequence). With V trimmed by 0 bases and J by 7 bases, 12 bases remained unmatched. The CDR3 reads CASSLAVAGGKGEQYF. The CDR3 DNA reads as TGTGCCAGCAGCTTGGCCGTCGCAGGGGGCAAAGGGGAGCAGTACTTC.

The CDR3 loop is CSVGVGYEQYV. CDR3 nucleotide sequence: TGCAGCGTCGGGGTGGGCTACGAGCAGTACGTC. V usage is TRBV29-1 and J usage is TRBJ2-7, with D possibly matching TRBD2 (5 bases). Between the trimmed V and J ends, which lost 6 bases and 3 bases, there was a span of 9 bases. Per the germline V gene, CDR1 is SQVTM and CDR2 is ANQGSEA. The CDR3 runs to 11 residues.

This chain uses TRBV7-2 with TRBJ2-5; D is tentatively TRBD1 or TRBD2 (5 bases each). V lost 5 bases and J lost 3, with 13 bases in between. This CDR3 contains 14 residues. Germline V lookup: CDR1 SGHTA, CDR2 FQGNSA. This CDR3 reads CASSQGRTKETQYF. The CDR3, as DNA: TGTGCCAGCAGCCAGGGACGGACAAAAGAGACCCAGTACTTC.

The genes are TRBV15 and TRBJ2-7; D gene ambiguous. V was clipped by 0 bases and J by 3 bases, with 9 bases between them. Germline V lookup: CDR1 LNHNV, CDR2 YYDKDF (reference sequence). CDR3 length equals 14 residues. This CDR3 reads CATSRDSTDYEQYF. Written as DNA, the CDR3 is TGTGCCACCAGCAGAGATAGTACGGACTACGAGCAGTACTTC.

This clonotype came up many times. The chain couples TRBV2 to TRBJ2-1; a possible D gene is TRBD2 (6 bases). V lost 3 bases, J lost 7 bases, and 13 bases lay in between. Per germline, CDR1 SNHLY and CDR2 FYNNEI. The CDR3 consists of 14 residues. CDR3 sequence: CASSDWVGGNEQFF. The CDR3 DNA reads as TGTGCCAGCAGTGACTGGGTTGGGGGGAATGAGCAGTTCTTC.

Ten or more counts support this clonotype. The chain joins TRBV2 to TRBJ1-2, with TRBD1 matching 8 bases. V shed 4 bases and J 7 bases; nucleotides not matched to a gene: 2. CDR1 is SNHLY, CDR2 FYNNEI, per germline. The CDR3 length is 12 residues. The CDR3 DNA reads TGTGCCAGCAGTGGTGACAGGGGTGGCTACACCTTC. This encodes CASSGDRGGYTF.

This clonotype was observed a handful of times. The V gene is TRBV7-9, the J gene TRBJ2-7, with TRBD1 identical over 7 bases. CDR3 length equals 14 residues. The V gene end was trimmed by 5 bases and the J gene end by 4 bases; junction bases not matched to a gene: 8. Germline assignment: CDR1 SEHNR and CDR2 FQNEAQ (reference sequence). DNA for the CDR3: TGTGCCAGCAGCCCCTCAACGGACAGGTACGAGCAGTACTTC. Its protein is CASSPSTDRYEQYF.

This clonotype has only a few counts. V gene TRBV20-1 combines with J gene TRBJ1-1; D not certain. V was clipped by 1 base and J by 1 base, with 4 bases between them. The germline CDR1 and CDR2 sequences are DFQATT and SNEGSKA (reference sequence). The CDR3 length is 12 residues. CDR3 bases: TGCAGTGCTAGAGGAGCGAACACTGAAGCTTTCTTT. Its protein product is CSARGANTEAFF.

This clonotype was counted a few times. The chain combines TRBV24-1 with TRBJ2-1, with D perhaps TRBD2 (6 bases). The germline V gene encodes CDR1 KGHDR and CDR2 SFDVKD. V gave up 4 bases and J gave up 10 bases, with 13 bases separating them. The CDR3 length is 13 residues. CDR3 coding DNA: TGTGCCACCAGTGAACTAGCTGTAGGAGAGCAGTTCTTC. Its protein product is CATSELAVGEQFF.

This chain joins TRBV12-3 or TRBV12-4 and TRBJ2-7; 9 bases are a match to TRBD1. CDR3 length: 16 residues. V was pared by 4 bases and J by 0 bases, with 7 bases of the junction left unmatched. The CDR3 DNA reads as TGTGCCAGCAGTTCTCCACAGGGGGCACACTCCTACGAGCAGTACTTC. Translating gives CASSSPQGAHSYEQYF.

This clonotype was observed a few times. The chain joins TRBV24-1 to TRBJ2-2, with no clear D. Trimming shortened V by 6 bases and J by 2 bases, and 9 bases separated the two germline ends. CDR1 KGHDR and CDR2 SFDVKD come from the germline V gene. The CDR3 has 14 residues. CDR3 nucleotides: TGTGCCACCAGTAGGGCCTCAAACACCGGGGAGCTGTTTTTT. This sequence encodes CATSRASNTGELFF.